This is a list of T cell receptor beta chains from one sample in a study of shared clonotypes between healthy human individuals. Clones were sequenced by immunoSEQ multiplex PCR, and TCRdb holds only the in-frame ones, with some missing. The sample gives 1.5 million to 1.9 million clones, approximately 98% of which show up once; about 0.42% is in the top ten. The sample consisted of naive CD4+ T cells sorted from blood. These receptors originate from a man aged 25-40 years in good health. Each CDR3 is given with its conserved first and last residue. D genes are given only for firm matches. Size values are once, few and many counts, or a class for expanded clones, and some rows have none.

j_call | d_call | clone_size | v_call | cdr3_nt | cdr3_aa
TRBJ1-2 | . | . | TRBV30 | TGTGCCTGGAGTGTACTGGGCAGGGTTGGTGGCTACACCTTC | CAWSVLGRVGGYTF
TRBJ2-3 | . | . | TRBV6-5 | TGTGCCAGCAGTCCCCGGGACACCACAGATACGCAGTATTTT | CASSPRDTTDTQYF
TRBJ2-3 | . | . | TRBV30 | TGTGCCTGGAATAGGGAATTCACAGATACGCAGTATTTT | CAWNREFTDTQYF
TRBJ2-1 | . | . | TRBV29-1 | TGCAGCGTACGCAGTGAGGGCTCCTACAATGAGCAGTTCTTC | CSVRSEGSYNEQFF
TRBJ1-4 | . | once | TRBV7-6 | TGTGCCAGCAGCTCACAGGGTTTTGGGGAAAAACTGTTTTTT | CASSSQGFGEKLFF
TRBJ2-1 | . | . | TRBV7-2 | TGTGCCAGCAGCTTCACTGGGACTGAGCAGTTCTTC | CASSFTGTEQFF
TRBJ2-1 | . | . | TRBV2 | TGTGCCAGCAGTGATCTTCTCCCAGGGTACAATGAGCAGTTCTTC | CASSDLLPGYNEQFF
TRBJ1-4 | . | . | TRBV7-2 | TGTGCCAGCAGCTTCGTTGATGAAAAACTGTTTTTT | CASSFVDEKLFF
TRBJ2-1 | . | . | TRBV6-6 | TGTGCCAGCAGTCCGATGGGGAGCTCCTACAATGAGCAGTTCTTC | CASSPMGSSYNEQFF
TRBJ2-5 | . | . | TRBV10-2 | TGCGCCAGCAGCGAAGGTGGGTTCGAAGAGACCCAGTACTTC | CASSEGGFEETQYF
TRBJ2-7 | TRBD1 | . | TRBV18 | TGTGCCAGCTCACCCACAGGGGGCGAGGGCTACGAGCAGTACTTC | CASSPTGGEGYEQYF
TRBJ2-1 | TRBD2 | . | TRBV4-1 | TGCGCCAGCAGCCGCGACGGGACTAGCGGATACAATGAGCAGTTCTTC | CASSRDGTSGYNEQFF
TRBJ1-1 | . | . | TRBV29-1 | TGCAGCGCGGGGACTGAAGCTTTCTTT | CSAGTEAFF
TRBJ2-1 | . | . | TRBV5-1 | TGCGCCAGCAGCCTGTCGGGGCGGGCACAGGGTTCCTACAATGAGCAGTTCTTC | CASSLSGRAQGSYNEQFF
TRBJ1-4 | . | . | TRBV29-1 | TGCAGCGTTGAAGCCCCGTTAAGCCTGTCCCAGGGAAAACTGTTTTTT | CSVEAPLSLSQGKLFF
TRBJ2-5 | . | . | TRBV10-1 | TGCGCCAGCAGTGATGGGGGACAGACCCAGTACTTC | CASSDGGQTQYF
TRBJ2-3 | . | once | TRBV21-1 | TGTGCCAGCAGCAAGAGACTAGCGGGAGGCCTCATCGGCACAGATACGCAGTATTTT | CASSKRLAGGLIGTDTQYF
TRBJ2-5 | . | . | TRBV28 | TGTGCCAGCACCGACCCCACCGAGACCCAGTACTTC | CASTDPTETQYF
TRBJ1-1 | TRBD1 | . | TRBV5-1 | TGCGCCAGCAGCTTGGAGCGGGGACAGGGGGCGAAGGAAGCTTTCTTT | CASSLERGQGAKEAFF
TRBJ2-7 | TRBD1 | . | TRBV29-1 | TGCAGCGGAAAGACAGGGAAGGGTACCTACGAGCAGTACTTC | CSGKTGKGTYEQYF
TRBJ2-2 | TRBD1 | . | TRBV19 | TGTGCCAGTAGTATCCCGACAGGGTCTAACACCGGGGAGCTGTTTTTT | CASSIPTGSNTGELFF
TRBJ1-5 | . | . | TRBV2 | TGTGCCAGCAGGACCCTTTACGGGAGCAATCAGCCCCAGCATTTT | CASRTLYGSNQPQHF
TRBJ2-2 | TRBD1 | . | TRBV7-3 | TGTGCCAGCAGCTCCGGGACAGGGGGCACCGGGGAGCTGTTTTTT | CASSSGTGGTGELFF
TRBJ2-7 | TRBD2 | . | TRBV25-1 | TGTGCCAGCAGTGCACCGGGACTAGCGGGAGAGGAGCAGTACTTC | CASSAPGLAGEEQYF
TRBJ2-2 | . | . | TRBV7-3 | TGTGCCAGCAGCTTGGATCGGGAGAGGGTCGGGGAGCTGTTTTTT | CASSLDRERVGELFF
TRBJ2-7 | TRBD1 | . | TRBV19 | TGTGCCAGTAGTCCGCAGAGGACAGGGACCTTCCAGCAGTACTTC | CASSPQRTGTFQQYF
TRBJ1-2 | TRBD1 | . | TRBV5-4 | TGTGCCCTCGTTAGGGACAGGGGGCGTTATGGCTACACCTTC | CALVRDRGRYGYTF
TRBJ1-1 | TRBD1 | . | TRBV5-1 | TGCGCCAGCAGCTTGGAAAGGACAGGGGAAACTGAAGCTTTCTTT | CASSLERTGETEAFF
TRBJ2-1 | TRBD1 | . | TRBV18 | TGTGCCAGCTCGCTAGACAGGGGGTCCTACAATGAGCAGTTCTTC | CASSLDRGSYNEQFF
TRBJ2-7 | TRBD1 | . | TRBV28 | TGTGCCAGCAGTAGAGGGACAGGCCCCTCCTACGAGCAGTACTTC | CASSRGTGPSYEQYF
TRBJ1-2 | . | . | TRBV11-2 | TGTGCCAGCAGCTTAGATGGGGATATAGGGGGCTACACCTTC | CASSLDGDIGGYTF
TRBJ2-7 | . | . | TRBV4-2 | TGTGCCAGCTCCCGGATTGGGGGCCCCTACGAGCAGTACTTC | CASSRIGGPYEQYF
TRBJ1-3 | . | . | TRBV7-9 | TGTGCCAGCAGCTTTCCGGGGAGCTCTGGAAACACCATATATTTT | CASSFPGSSGNTIYF
TRBJ1-4 | TRBD1 | . | TRBV18 | TGTGCCAGCTCACCATCTCAGCAGGGGGCAGGGGAAAAACTGTTTTTT | CASSPSQQGAGEKLFF
TRBJ2-1 | TRBD2 | . | TRBV19 | TGTGCCAGTAGTATCCCCCTCAGACTAGCCCCCTACAATGAGCAGTTCTTC | CASSIPLRLAPYNEQFF
TRBJ2-1 | . | . | TRBV28 | TGTGCCAGCAGTTTTAGTCCGTCCAGGGAGAATGAGCAGTTCTTC | CASSFSPSRENEQFF
TRBJ2-7 | . | . | TRBV27 | TGTGCCAGCGGGGGCGGGAGTGATAGTCGATTGGTCTACGAGCAGTACTTC | CASGGGSDSRLVYEQYF
TRBJ2-1 | . | . | TRBV10-1 | TGCGCCAGCAATCCTATTGACAGGAGCTCCTACAATGAGCAGTTCTTC | CASNPIDRSSYNEQFF
TRBJ2-1 | TRBD2 | . | TRBV7-9 | TGTGCCAGCAGCTTGTTGGCTAGCGGTTACAATGAGCAGTTCTTC | CASSLLASGYNEQFF
TRBJ2-1 | . | . | TRBV10-1 | TGCGCCAGCAGTGAGACGGCGGTGGCCACTGAGCAGTTCTTC | CASSETAVATEQFF
TRBJ2-5 | . | . | TRBV18 | TGTGCCAGCTCACCCCGTGATCAAGAGACCCAGTACTTC | CASSPRDQETQYF
TRBJ2-7 | TRBD1 | . | TRBV5-5 | TGTGCCAGCAGCCGTTGGGGGACAGGGGTCTACGAGCAGTACTTC | CASSRWGTGVYEQYF